The rows below give T cell receptor beta chains drawn from one sample of a study of blood T cell repertoires in COVID-19. Sequencing used immunoSEQ multiplex PCR; TCRdb keeps in-frame clones, though not all of them. This sample has tens of thousands of clones, with approximately 90% found just once. The sequenced sample consisted of peripheral blood. These receptors originate from a woman of 80 years or more with acute or convalescent COVID-19. Both conserved end residues are part of each CDR3. D genes are given only for firm matches. Where a row states a size, it is once, few, many or the class of an expanded clone; other rows omit it.

TRBJ1-3 NA TRBV29-1 NA TGCAGCGTAACAGTCTCTGGAAACACCATATATTTT CSVTVSGNTIYF
TRBJ1-2 NA TRBV28 once TGTGCCAGCACAGGGCCTTATAACTATGGCTACACCTTC CASTGPYNYGYTF
TRBJ2-5 NA TRBV7-3 NA TGTGCCAGCAGTTCGACAGGGAGGCTAGAGACCCAGTACTTC CASSSTGRLETQYF
TRBJ1-2 NA TRBV30 NA TGTGCCTGGGGGCGGGACCGATCTTACTTC CAWGRDRSYF
TRBJ2-2 NA TRBV5-1 NA TGCGCCAGCAGCTTGGACAGGGCGACCGGGGAGCTGTTTTTT CASSLDRATGELFF
TRBJ1-3 NA TRBV4-2 few TGTGCCAGCAGCCAAGACGGAGGGGCTAGTAACACCATATATTTT CASSQDGGASNTIYF
TRBJ1-3 NA TRBV6-2/TRBV6-3 NA TGTGCCAGCAGTTACTCGATGTTCAGGGGACGCTCTGGAAACACCATATATTTT CASSYSMFRGRSGNTIYF
TRBJ1-6 NA TRBV19 NA TGTGCCAGTAGTATCCCTACCGGGAGGTCCTATAATTCACCCCTCCACTTT CASSIPTGRSYNSPLHF
TRBJ2-1 TRBD1 TRBV28 once TGTGCCAGCAGTACTCAGGGGGCAGGGAACAATGAGCAGTTCTTC CASSTQGAGNNEQFF
TRBJ1-1 TRBD1 TRBV6-5 NA TGTGCCAGCAAGAAAACAGGGGGCGCTGGGACTGAAGCTTTCTTT CASKKTGGAGTEAFF
TRBJ2-7 NA TRBV7-8 NA TGTGCCAGCAGCAGAGGACAGCGTGCATACGAGCAGTACTTC CASSRGQRAYEQYF
TRBJ2-1 NA TRBV9 NA TGTGCCAGCAGTCCGAACGACAAGGAGCAGTTCTTC CASSPNDKEQFF
TRBJ2-7 NA TRBV11-1 NA TGTGCCAGCAGCTTAGGCCGCGGGACAGACTACGAGCAGTACTTC CASSLGRGTDYEQYF
TRBJ2-7 NA TRBV19 NA TGTGCCAGTAGTATAGATCGGGGCGAGCAGTACTTC CASSIDRGEQYF
TRBJ2-7 NA TRBV14 NA TGTGCCAGCAGCCAAGTTCAGCCGCAGGCCGAGCAGTACTTC CASSQVQPQAEQYF
TRBJ1-2 NA TRBV19 NA TGTGCCAGTAGTATACTCACAGGGAACCGTGGCTACACCTTC CASSILTGNRGYTF
TRBJ2-1 NA TRBV18 NA TGTGCCAGCTCAGAGGTTAGCGTCTACAATGAGCAGTTCTTC CASSEVSVYNEQFF
TRBJ1-5 NA TRBV3-1/TRBV3-2 few TGTGCCAGCAGCCGGGGCAGCCATCAGCCCCAGCATTTT CASSRGSHQPQHF
TRBJ1-1 NA TRBV7-9 NA TGTGCCAGCAGCCCCAAACAGGGATCCACTGAAGCTTTCTTT CASSPKQGSTEAFF
TRBJ1-4 TRBD1 TRBV6-2/TRBV6-3 NA TGTGCCAGCAGTGTACGACAGGGGGCTTTGGAAAAACTGTTTTTT CASSVRQGALEKLFF
TRBJ2-3 NA TRBV7-2 NA TGTGCCAGCAGGTCTCTAGCGGATACGCAGTATTTT CASRSLADTQYF
TRBJ1-6 TRBD1 TRBV30 NA TGTGCCTGGAGGGGGACAGGGAATTCACCCCTCCACTTT CAWRGTGNSPLHF
TRBJ2-1 TRBD2 TRBV10-3 NA TGTGCCATCAGTTGGGGACTAGCGGGAGAAGTGGCTGAGCAGTTCTTC CAISWGLAGEVAEQFF
TRBJ2-7 TRBD2 TRBV6-5 NA TGTGCCAGCAGTACCCAACCGGGAGGAGTTAGCGAGCAGTACTTC CASSTQPGGVSEQYF
TRBJ1-1 TRBD1 TRBV7-9 NA TGTGCCAGCAGCGGACAGGGATTGGGCACTGAAGCTTTCTTT CASSGQGLGTEAFF
TRBJ1-1 NA TRBV18 NA TGTGCCAGCTCACCCGGCGGCAGGGTCATGACTGAAGCTTTCTTT CASSPGGRVMTEAFF
TRBJ2-7 TRBD1 TRBV29-1 NA TGCAGCGTTCCAGGGACAGGGCGGTACGAGCAGTACTTC CSVPGTGRYEQYF
TRBJ2-7 NA TRBV2 NA TGTGCCAGCAGTGAGGAGCAGGGTCTCGAGCAGTACTTC CASSEEQGLEQYF
TRBJ2-3 NA TRBV6-1 NA TGTGCCAGCAGTGAAGTGACAGACCGAGATACGCAGTATTTT CASSEVTDRDTQYF
TRBJ2-7 NA TRBV12-3/TRBV12-4 NA TGTGCCAGCAGAGAGGACAGCTCCTACGAGCAGTACTTC CASREDSSYEQYF
TRBJ2-6 NA TRBV6-1 NA TGTGCCAGCAGTGGACGGGGAACCTCTGGGGCCAACGTCCTGACTTTC CASSGRGTSGANVLTF
TRBJ2-3 NA TRBV27 NA TGTGCCAGCAGTTTAATCGGAGGTACGCAGTATTTT CASSLIGGTQYF
TRBJ1-1 NA TRBV30 NA TGTGCCTGGAGTGACCCCCCTAGAGAAGCTTTCTTT CAWSDPPREAFF
TRBJ2-1 NA TRBV19 NA TGTGCCAGTAGTATAGCAAATGAGCAGTTCTTC CASSIANEQFF
TRBJ2-3 NA TRBV5-5 once TGTGCCAGCAGCTCTGATGGTGGCCCAGATACGCAGTATTTT CASSSDGGPDTQYF
TRBJ1-1 NA TRBV30 NA TGTGCCTGGAGGAGCGTGAACACTGAAGCTTTCTTT CAWRSVNTEAFF
TRBJ1-1 NA TRBV6-2/TRBV6-3 NA TGTGCCAGCAGTCGCCGGAGGGCGAACACTGAAGCTTTCTTT CASSRRRANTEAFF
TRBJ1-5 NA TRBV2 NA TGTGCCAGCAGTCAGGGGAATGACAATCAGCCCCAGCATTTT CASSQGNDNQPQHF
TRBJ1-4 TRBD1 TRBV19 NA TGTGCCAGTAGTAGTCGGGACAGGGGACGTGCAACTAATGAAAAACTGTTTTTT CASSSRDRGRATNEKLFF
TRBJ2-7 TRBD2 TRBV4-1 NA TGCGCCAGCAGCCACTCCGGGGGGGCCTCAGGCGAGCAGTACTTC CASSHSGGASGEQYF
TRBJ2-5 NA TRBV11-2 NA TGTGCCAGCAGCTTAGTCACTATAGAGACCCAGTACTTC CASSLVTIETQYF
TRBJ1-2 NA TRBV5-1 NA TGCGCCAGCAGCTTGGACATAAACTATGGCTACACCTTC CASSLDINYGYTF
TRBJ1-2 NA TRBV4-1 few TGCGCCAGCAGCCAAGAGCAGAGCGCAGGGTATGGCTACACCTTC CASSQEQSAGYGYTF
TRBJ2-7 NA TRBV7-2 NA TGTGCCAGCAGCTTAAGAGTCGGAGCTTCTAACTTC CASSLRVGASNF
TRBJ1-5 NA TRBV6-5 NA TGTGCCTCAGCTGGGGGCGGCAATCAGCCCCAGCATTTT CASAGGGNQPQHF
TRBJ2-4 TRBD1 TRBV7-2 NA TGTGCCAGCAGCGAAACGGACAGGTCAGCCAAAAACATTCAGTACTTC CASSETDRSAKNIQYF
TRBJ2-3 TRBD2 TRBV4-1 NA TGCGCCAGCAGCCAAGAAGGGACTAGAGGCACAGATACGCAGTATTTT CASSQEGTRGTDTQYF
TRBJ1-1 TRBD1 TRBV3-1/TRBV3-2 NA TGTGCCAGCAGCAGTCGGACAGGGCAAACTGAAGCTTTCTTT CASSSRTGQTEAFF
TRBJ2-3 TRBD2 TRBV6-6 NA TGTGCCAGCAGTAACAGCGGGAGGGCCTTCACAGATACGCAGTATTTT CASSNSGRAFTDTQYF
TRBJ2-1 NA TRBV21-1 NA TGTGCCAGCAGCAAAGATCAGGGATACAATGAGCAGTTCTTC CASSKDQGYNEQFF